One sample yielded the 24 T cell receptor beta chains listed below, sequenced in a study of T cell responses to AZD1222 COVID-19 vaccine. Sequencing was performed with immunoSEQ multiplex PCR; in TCRdb, only in-frame clones are kept and a portion is missing. Here the sample spans about 97,000 clones, approximately 81% being singletons. The material was peripheral blood, obtained on day 0 of AZD1222 vaccination. The receptors were gathered from an adult in good health.

The chain links TRBV7-2 to TRBJ2-5; D not resolved. Germline values: CDR1 SGHTA, CDR2 FQGNSA. CDR3 size: 16 residues. V shed 1 base and J shed 2 bases, with 14 bases lying between them. The CDR3 sequence: CASSLGPGGAQETQYF. The DNA of the CDR3 is TGTGCCAGCAGCTTAGGGCCGGGCGGAGCACAAGAGACCCAGTACTTC.

Turning to this clone: At the DNA level, this CDR3 is encoded by other sequences in the same sample as well. J is TRBJ1-5 and V is TRBV7-2; D is ambiguous. V gave up 1 base and J gave up 0 bases, with 7 bases separating them. The CDR3 totals 15 residues. CDR1 is SGHTA, CDR2 FQGNSA, per germline. The CDR3 reads CASSLGQYSNQPQHF. DNA for the CDR3: TGTGCCAGCAGCTTAGGGCAATATAGCAATCAGCCCCAGCATTTT.

This clone is a singleton in its sample. For the CDR3, the DNA is TGTGCCAGCAGCCGGCGGTTAGAGACCCAGTACTTC. As protein: CASSRRLETQYF. The rearrangement uses TRBV13 and TRBJ2-5; D is unresolved. Germline loops: CDR1 PRHDT, CDR2 FYEKMQ (reference sequence). The CDR3 consists of 12 residues. V was clipped by 5 bases and J by 4 bases, with 8 bases between them. The full variable domain, in which reference TRBV13 and TRBJ2-5 provide the parts outside the CDR3, is AAGVIQSPRHLIKEKRETATLKCYPIPRHDTVYWYQQGPGQDPQFLISFYEKMQSDKGSIPDRFSAQQFSDYHSELNMSSLELGDSALYFCASSRRLETQYFGPGTRLLVL.

The chain combines TRBV18 with TRBJ1-3; TRBD1 might be the D (5 bases). Germline lookup yields CDR1 KGHSH and CDR2 LQKENI. The CDR3 sequence is 17 residues long. Trimming shortened V by 2 bases and J by 0 bases, and 14 bases separated the two germline ends. CDR3 residues: CASSPLADRYSGNTIYF. The CDR3 DNA sequence: TGTGCCAGCTCACCATTAGCAGACAGATACTCTGGAAACACCATATATTTT.

V usage is TRBV27 and J usage is TRBJ2-2; D is perhaps TRBD2 (6 bases). The germline gives CDR1 MNHEY, CDR2 SMNVEV (reference sequence). V dropped 6 bases and J dropped 2 bases, with 13 bases sitting between them. The CDR3 contains 15 residues. The CDR3 coding sequence is TGTGCCAGCAGGGCGGGGACCGAAAACACCGGGGAGCTGTTTTTT. As protein: CASRAGTENTGELFF.

The rearrangement uses TRBV18 and TRBJ1-4, with a tentative D call TRBD1 (6 bases). The germline V gene has CDR1 KGHSH and CDR2 LQKENI. The V and J ends lost 1 base and 2 bases respectively, with 8 bases between them. This CDR3 comprises 15 residues. CDR3 sequence reads: CASSPRTATNEKLFF. The CDR3 DNA is TGTGCCAGCTCACCACGGACAGCGACTAATGAAAAACTGTTTTTT.

The chain uses TRBV5-6 and TRBJ1-2; maybe TRBD1 (5 bases). V was cut by 5 bases and J by 0 bases, with 8 bases left in between. Germline V lookup: CDR1 SGHDT, CDR2 YYEEEE. The CDR3 has 13 residues. The CDR3 is CASREGPNYGYTF. CDR3 nucleotide sequence: TGTGCCAGCAGGGAGGGGCCTAACTATGGCTACACCTTC.

The genes are TRBV5-1 and TRBJ2-7; 14 bases align to TRBD2. In germline, CDR1 is SGHRS, CDR2 YFSETQ. The CDR3 contains 14 residues. Losses at the gene ends were 4 bases for V and 11 bases for J; bases not matched to a gene: 8. The CDR3 region is CASSLGLAGEEEYF. CDR3 nucleotides: TGCGCCAGCAGCCTGGGACTAGCGGGGGAGGAAGAGTACTTC.

The count of this clone is one. The chain is built from TRBV19 and TRBJ2-7, with 7 bases fitting TRBD2. There are 15 residues in the CDR3. Germline V gene lookup returns CDR1 LNHDA and CDR2 SQIVND (reference sequence). Trimming removed 4 bases from V and 7 bases from J; junction bases left unmatched: 13. This CDR3 is CASSKGLRDVQEQYF. The DNA of the CDR3 is TGTGCCAGTAGTAAGGGACTAAGGGACGTCCAGGAGCAGTACTTC.

This clone was seen just once. The V and J genes are TRBV15 and TRBJ1-1, with D maybe TRBD1 (5 bases). The CDR3 sequence is 13 residues long. Germline lookup yields CDR1 LNHNV and CDR2 YYDKDF (reference sequence). V lost 0 bases and J 11 bases, leaving 13 bases between the germline ends. CDR3 residues: CATSRDGTLDAFF. Here the CDR3 DNA reads TGTGCCACCAGCAGAGATGGGACCCTCGATGCTTTCTTT.

A few counts support this clone. DNA for the CDR3: TGTGCCAGCAGCTTAGCGACAGGCAGGGGCACTGAAGCTTTCTTT. It yields the protein CASSLATGRGTEAFF. The chain has TRBV7-8 and TRBJ1-1; the D gene is possibly TRBD1 (6 bases). This CDR3 region has 15 residues. Trimming pared 0 bases from V and 4 bases from J, leaving 12 bases between. In germline, CDR1 is SGHVS, CDR2 FQNEAQ.

V is TRBV6-5 and J is TRBJ1-2, with D maybe TRBD1 (5 bases). Germline loops: CDR1 MNHEY, CDR2 SVGAGI. V dropped 7 bases and J dropped 5 bases, with 14 bases sitting between them. The CDR3 consists of 13 residues. The CDR3 loop is CASTSMTAYGYTF. The CDR3 DNA reads as TGTGCCAGCACGTCGATGACAGCATATGGCTACACCTTC.

The rearrangement links TRBV18 to TRBJ1-6, with D possibly being TRBD1 (5 bases). The CDR3 consists of 14 residues. V was pared by 4 bases and J by 4 bases, with 8 bases between. The germline CDR1 and CDR2 sequences are KGHSH and LQKENI. Here the CDR3 DNA reads TGTGCCAGCTCACATGGACAATATAATTCACCCCTCCACTTT. This sequence encodes CASSHGQYNSPLHF.

The chain carries TRBV6-5 and TRBJ2-3; weak D call: TRBD2 (7 bases). Germline CDR1 is MNHEY and CDR2 is SVGAGI. Trimming removed 7 bases from V and 5 bases from J, with 19 bases in between. The CDR3 spans 15 residues. CDR3 residues: CASTRGGRAGDTQYF. The CDR3 DNA follows: TGTGCCAGCACCAGGGGCGGGAGAGCAGGAGATACGCAGTATTTT.

V and J are TRBV11-2 and TRBJ1-6; 8 nucleotides align to TRBD1. The CDR3 has 14 residues. The germline gives CDR1 SGHAT, CDR2 FQNNGV. Unmatched junction bases numbered 4, after V lost 6 bases and J lost 6 bases. The CDR3 here is CASSFGQGNSPLHF. CDR3 bases: TGTGCCAGCAGTTTCGGACAGGGTAATTCACCCCTCCACTTT. Using reference TRBV11-2 and TRBJ1-6 for the parts outside the CDR3, the full variable domain is EAGVAQSPRYKIIEKRQSVAFWCNPISGHATLYWYQQILGQGPKLLIQFQNNGVVDDSQLPKDRFSAERLKGVDSTLKIQPAKLEDSAVYLCASSFGQGNSPLHFGNGTRLTVT.

The V call is TRBV6-1, the J call TRBJ2-7; D is unresolved. This CDR3 comprises 13 residues. Germline CDR1 is MNHNS and CDR2 is SASEGT. Between the trimmed V and J ends, which lost 2 bases and 4 bases, there was a span of 9 bases. Here the CDR3 reads CASSERVAYEQYV. CDR3 DNA sequence: TGTGCCAGCAGTGAAAGAGTTGCTTACGAGCAGTACGTC.

This clone appeared once. The CDR3 region is CAWSAPGPLGNQPQHF. The CDR3, as DNA: TGTGCCTGGAGCGCGCCCGGGCCCCTGGGAAATCAGCCCCAGCATTTT. This chain joins TRBV30 and TRBJ1-5; D not certain. V was trimmed by 3 bases and J by 4 bases, leaving 19 bases between them. Germline V gives CDR1 GTSNPN, CDR2 SVGIG (reference sequence). This CDR3 comprises 16 residues.

This clone was detected only once. For the CDR3, the DNA is TGCGCCAGCAGCTTGGGACAGGGATTCAATGAGCAGTTCTTC. It specifies CASSLGQGFNEQFF. The chain uses TRBV5-1 and TRBJ2-1; 7 nucleotides line up with TRBD1. CDR3 length: 14 residues. The V gene's germline CDR1 is SGHRS and CDR2 YFSETQ. J gave up 6 bases and V 0 bases, and 3 bases lay outside the gene matches. Drawing the rest from reference TRBV5-1 and TRBJ2-1, the complete variable domain is KAGVTQTPRYLIKTRGQQVTLSCSPISGHRSVSWYQQTPGQGLQFLFEYFSETQRNKGNFPGRFSGRQFSNSRSEMNVSTLELGDSALYLCASSLGQGFNEQFFGPGTRLTVL.

The chain is built from TRBV5-6 and TRBJ2-7; D is undetermined. V was trimmed by 0 bases and J by 3 bases, leaving 7 bases between them. The CDR3 is made up of 13 amino acids. Germline CDR1 is SGHDT and CDR2 is YYEEEE. CDR3 sequence: CASSLVGSYEQYF. CDR3 nucleotide sequence: TGTGCCAGCAGCTTGGTTGGTAGCTACGAGCAGTACTTC.

The rearrangement uses TRBV4-1 and TRBJ2-1, with 9 nucleotides matching TRBD2. V lost 1 base to trimming and J lost 8 bases; unmatched junction nucleotides: 15. Looked up from germline, CDR1 is MGHRA and CDR2 is YSYEKL. The CDR3 covers 18 residues. CDR3 residues: CASSQGWGASGKSYEQFF. The CDR3 DNA follows: TGCGCCAGCAGCCAAGGGTGGGGGGCTAGCGGGAAGAGCTATGAGCAGTTCTTC.

The chain employs TRBV12-3 or TRBV12-4 and TRBJ1-2, with a weak D call TRBD1 (5 bases). V lost 5 bases to trimming and J lost 8 bases, with 12 bases between them. The CDR3 sequence is 12 residues long. CDR3 residues: CASSPSGRGYTF. The CDR3 DNA reads as TGTGCCAGCAGTCCCTCAGGGCGGGGCTACACCTTC.

The chain employs TRBV9 and TRBJ1-4; unclear D gene. The germline CDR1 and CDR2 sequences are SGDLS and YYNGEE. The CDR3 extends over 15 amino acids. The V gene lost 3 bases and the J gene lost 2 bases, with 11 bases spanning the gap. The chain's CDR3 is CASSANPGTNEKLFF. For the CDR3, the DNA is TGTGCCAGCAGCGCCAATCCTGGGACTAATGAAAAACTGTTTTTT.

This chain uses TRBV11-3 with TRBJ2-3, with TRBD2 matching over 10 bases. Trimming removed 3 bases from V and 0 bases from J; junction bases left unmatched: 12. The CDR3 runs to 19 residues. The germline gives CDR1 SGHNT, CDR2 YENEEA. CDR3 amino acids: CASSLGLAWEISSTDTQYF. The CDR3 DNA sequence: TGTGCCAGCAGCTTGGGACTAGCGTGGGAGATCTCTAGCACAGATACGCAGTATTTT.

V is TRBV28 and J is TRBJ1-6; TRBD1 matches at 9 bases. V was clipped by 3 bases and J by 10 bases; unmatched bases: 4. CDR1 is MDHEN, CDR2 SYDVKM, per germline. This CDR3 spans 14 amino acids. CDR3 DNA: TGTGCCAGCAGTTTTCGGACAGGGGCCTCACCCCTCCACTTT. Translated, it gives CASSFRTGASPLHF.